This T cell receptor (beta chain) was captured by sequencing in a study of blood T cell repertoires in COVID-19. For the study at large: Whether acute or convalescent, the COVID-19 samples came from the United States, Italy and Spain. In each case, the material was cDNA or gDNA derived from T cells, B-cell-depleted T cells, or PBMCs.

Data came from immunoSEQ multiplex PCR; TCRdb stores just in-frame clones and leaves some out. The sample contains over 150,000 clones, more than 60% of which appear only once. V was cut by 5 bases and J by 1 base, with 5 bases left in between. Germline assignment: CDR1 WNHNN and CDR2 SYGVQD (reference sequence). The CDR3 extends over 12 amino acids. The TCR comes from a man between 65 and 85 years old with acute or convalescent COVID-19. The chain couples TRBV10-1 to TRBJ1-1; no clear D. The sequencing input was peripheral blood. The CDR3 spells CASSSGNTEAFF. The CDR3 bases are TGCGCCAGCAGTTCCGGGAACACTGAAGCTTTCTTT.